The 9 T cell receptor beta chains presented below share a single source sample, sequenced in a study of radiation and T cells in renal cell carcinoma (dated by TCRdb to about 2020). The library was produced with the immunoSEQ multiplex PCR assay. TCRdb mirrors the immuneACCESS table, restricted to in-frame sequences. Some clones are absent from its copies; in checked studies, under half trace to an unresolved V gene, and the reason for the others is unknown. Within this sample are around 180,000 clones, with about nine tenths of them counted one time only. Around 11% of the sample goes to the ten largest clones. The time point label corresponds to: blood 4 weeks post-SBRT, at nephrectomy. The treatment or condition label here, explained by the study, means: 15 Gy SBRT to primary tumor, nephrectomy 4 weeks later. The material sequenced was blood, taken from a patient whose treatment included radiotherapy and nephrectomy. These receptors originate from a woman in her forties or fifties with renal cell carcinoma.

This chain links TRBV11-1 with TRBJ1-2, with 7 bases identical to TRBD1. CDR3 length: 15 residues. J gave up 6 bases and V 1 base, and 8 bases lay outside the gene matches. CDR1 SGHAT and CDR2 FQDESV come from the germline V gene (reference sequence). The CDR3 nucleotides are TGTGCCAGCAGCTTAGAGGGACAGCCCTCAAATGGCTACACCTTC. Encoded protein: CASSLEGQPSNGYTF. The whole variable domain, filled in from reference TRBV11-1 and TRBJ1-2, reads EAEVAQSPRYKITEKSQAVAFWCDPISGHATLYWYRQILGQGPELLVQFQDESVVDDSQLPKDRFSAERLKGVDSTLKIQPAELGDSAMYLCASSLEGQPSNGYTFGSGTRLTVV.

The chain has TRBV9 and TRBJ2-5; 8 bases agree with TRBD2. Germline CDR1 SGDLS, CDR2 YYNGEE. The V segment lost 0 bases and the J segment 1 base; nucleotides outside the gene matches: 5. The CDR3 has 16 amino acids. In DNA, the CDR3 is TGTGCCAGCAGCGTAGGAAGCGGGAGTTCCCAAGAGACCCAGTACTTC. It yields the protein CASSVGSGSSQETQYF. Based on the CDR3 plus reference TRBV9 and TRBJ2-5, the full variable domain is DSGVTQTPKHLITATGQRVTLRCSPRSGDLSVYWYQQSLDQGLQFLIQYYNGEERAKGNILERFSAQQFPDLHSELNLSSLELGDSALYFCASSVGSGSSQETQYFGPGTRLLVL.

In its sample, this clone was seen once. The J gene is TRBJ1-1, the V gene TRBV7-2, with D unresolved. The V and J ends lost 1 base and 11 bases respectively, with 11 bases between them. Germline values: CDR1 SGHTA, CDR2 FQGNSA. CDR3 length: 12 amino acids. CDR3 region: CASSLVDRNAFF. CDR3 sequence (DNA): TGTGCCAGCAGCTTAGTCGACCGGAACGCTTTCTTT.

This chain connects TRBV19 to TRBJ1-1; perhaps TRBD1 as D (6 bases). The CDR3 sequence is 15 residues long. Germline V lookup: CDR1 LNHDA, CDR2 SQIVND (reference sequence). V gave up 5 bases and J gave up 3 bases, with 16 bases separating them. The CDR3, as DNA: TGTGCCAGTAGTCCTCGACAGGCCCCTTACACTGAAGCTTTCTTT. Amino acid sequence: CASSPRQAPYTEAFF.

The rearrangement links TRBV7-9 to TRBJ2-7, with 7 nucleotides matching TRBD2. Germline CDR1 and CDR2: SEHNR and FQNEAQ (reference sequence). Trimming cost V 2 bases and J 6 bases; bases outside gene matches: 7. This CDR3 region has 14 residues. CDR3 protein: CASSLTGTKSEQYF. The CDR3, as DNA: TGTGCCAGCAGCTTAACCGGGACTAAAAGCGAGCAGTACTTC.

CDR3 region: CAWSIGGDYGYTF. The CDR3 DNA is TGTGCCTGGAGTATAGGGGGGGACTATGGCTACACCTTC. The chain carries TRBV30 and TRBJ1-2; weak D call: TRBD1 (6 bases). Germline V gene lookup returns CDR1 GTSNPN and CDR2 SVGIG (reference sequence). The CDR3 covers 13 residues. The V and J ends lost 2 bases and 3 bases respectively, with 10 bases between them.

J is TRBJ2-1 and V is TRBV6-1, with D possibly being TRBD1 (5 bases). CDR3 length equals 17 residues. The ends were cut back, 2 bases at V and 4 bases at J, with 18 bases in the middle. In germline, CDR1 is MNHNS, CDR2 SASEGT. The CDR3 region is CASSERGTGDLYNEQFF. The CDR3 DNA is TGTGCCAGCAGTGAAAGGGGAACAGGAGACCTTTACAATGAGCAGTTCTTC.

The chain recombines TRBV6-5 with TRBJ2-7, with D possibly being TRBD2 (5 bases). V dropped 0 bases and J dropped 4 bases, with 16 bases sitting between them. The CDR3 is made up of 16 amino acids. The germline gives CDR1 MNHEY, CDR2 SVGAGI. CDR3 amino acids: CASSYSRGWGTYEQYF. The CDR3 coding sequence is TGTGCCAGCAGTTACTCTCGGGGATGGGGTACTTACGAGCAGTACTTC.

This clone was seen a single time. V usage is TRBV2 and J usage is TRBJ1-6; D is uncertain. This CDR3 is 13 amino acids long. CDR1 and CDR2 from the germline V gene are SNHLY and FYNNEI. Trimming cost V 2 bases and J 6 bases, with 5 bases left between them. This CDR3 is CASSESRNSPLHF. In DNA form, the CDR3 reads TGTGCCAGCAGTGAATCTCGTAATTCACCCCTCCACTTT. The variable domain in full, completed from reference TRBV2 and TRBJ1-6, reads EPEVTQTPSHQVTQMGQEVILRCVPISNHLYFYWYRQILGQKVEFLVSFYNNEISEKSEIFDDQFSVERPDGSNFTLKIRSTKLEDSAMYFCASSESRNSPLHFGNGTRLTVT.